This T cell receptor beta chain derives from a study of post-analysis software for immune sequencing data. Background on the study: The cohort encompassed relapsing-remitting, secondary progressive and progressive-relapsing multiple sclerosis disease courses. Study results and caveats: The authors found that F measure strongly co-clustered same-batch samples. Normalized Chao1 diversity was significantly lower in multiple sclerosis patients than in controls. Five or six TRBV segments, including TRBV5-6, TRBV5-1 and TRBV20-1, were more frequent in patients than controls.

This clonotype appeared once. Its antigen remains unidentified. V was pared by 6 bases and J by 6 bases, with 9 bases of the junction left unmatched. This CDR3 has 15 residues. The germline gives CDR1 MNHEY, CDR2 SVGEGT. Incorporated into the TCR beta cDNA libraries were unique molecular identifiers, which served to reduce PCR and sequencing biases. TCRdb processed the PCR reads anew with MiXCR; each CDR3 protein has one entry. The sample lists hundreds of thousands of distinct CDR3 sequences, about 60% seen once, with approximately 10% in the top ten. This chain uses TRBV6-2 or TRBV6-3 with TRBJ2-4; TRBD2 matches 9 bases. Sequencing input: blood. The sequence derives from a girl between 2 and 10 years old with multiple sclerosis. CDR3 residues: CASSQVAGDPNIQYF. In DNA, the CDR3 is TGTGCCAGCAGCCAAGTAGCGGGGGATCCAAACATTCAGTACTTC.